Following are 15 T cell receptor beta chains from one sample sequenced in a study of cytomegalovirus exposure and HLA in healthy donors. The PCR was carried out with 60 Vbeta primers and 13 Jbeta primers. Method: immunoSEQ multiplex PCR; TCRdb's copy keeps in-frame clones and lacks some. The sample records about 200,000 clones, roughly 70% being singletons. Specimen: PBMCs. These receptors came from a woman in her 30s in good health and CMV-seronegative.

V and J are TRBV7-3 and TRBJ1-2, with 9 positions matching TRBD1. Per germline, CDR1 SGHTA and CDR2 FQGTGA. Germline trimming cut 5 bases from V and 5 bases from J; bases unmatched to any gene: 12. The CDR3 is 16 amino acids. The DNA of the CDR3 is TGTGCCAGCAGCGCACTCCCGGTACAGGGGGCTTATGGCTACACCTTC. Its protein is CASSALPVQGAYGYTF.

The chain employs TRBV11-2 and TRBJ1-1, with TRBD1 matching over 7 bases. Trimming took 3 bases from V and 1 from J; bases not matched to a gene: 2. This CDR3 is 14 amino acids long. Germline loops: CDR1 SGHAT, CDR2 FQNNGV. The CDR3 region is CASSLGQTNTEAFF. The DNA for the CDR3 is TGTGCCAGCAGCTTGGGACAGACGAACACTGAAGCTTTCTTT.

The chain couples TRBV7-9 to TRBJ2-7; possibly TRBD1 for D (5 bases). Trimming took 1 base from V and 6 from J, leaving 7 bases between them. Per germline, CDR1 SEHNR and CDR2 FQNEAQ (reference sequence). This CDR3 has 12 residues. The DNA for the CDR3 is TGTGCCAGCAGCTTAGGGGGCGCCGAGCAGTACTTC. Protein: CASSLGGAEQYF.

This clone has a handful of counts. At one of its ends the junction is not consistent with the germline gene, which may arise from a read error. This rearrangement joins TRBV30 to TRBJ1-2; no clear D. Germline V lookup: CDR1 GTSNPN, CDR2 SVGIG (reference sequence). The CDR3 contains 11 residues. As DNA, the CDR3 is TGTGCCTGGAGTGTACAGAGTCAGACGAACTTC. Translated: CAWSVQSQTNF.

This clone is a singleton in its sample. V usage is TRBV2 and J usage is TRBJ1-1; D possibly corresponds to TRBD1 (6 bases). The CDR3 is made up of 12 amino acids. V dropped 6 bases and J dropped 6 bases, with 11 bases sitting between them. The germline V gene has CDR1 SNHLY and CDR2 FYNNEI. Here the CDR3 DNA reads TGTGCCAGCAGACCAGGGGAATCTGAAGCTTTCTTT. Amino acid sequence: CASRPGESEAFF.

Remarks on this clone: Other DNA sequences in this specimen translate into the identical CDR3. The chain uses TRBV6-5 and TRBJ2-2; D may be TRBD2 (6 bases). V was pared by 0 bases and J by 4 bases, with 9 bases between. This CDR3 is 15 amino acids long. In germline, CDR1 is MNHEY, CDR2 SVGAGI. Here the CDR3 reads CASSYSGGFTGELFF. CDR3 in DNA: TGTGCCAGCAGTTACTCCGGAGGGTTCACCGGGGAGCTGTTTTTT.

This clone was counted between two and nine times. This sequence joins TRBV5-6 and TRBJ2-3, with 10 bases fitting TRBD2. Germline loops: CDR1 SGHDT, CDR2 YYEEEE. This CDR3 contains 18 residues. V dropped 3 bases and J dropped 0; count of bases not matched to a gene: 10. CDR3 DNA sequence: TGTGCCAGCAGCTCCTTCCATAGCGGGAGGACTAGCACAGATACGCAGTATTTT. Protein: CASSSFHSGRTSTDTQYF.

There are a few counts of this clone. This rearrangement joins TRBV19 to TRBJ2-3; a possible D gene is TRBD1 (5 bases). This CDR3 region has 15 residues. Trimming took 3 bases from V and 2 from J, leaving 12 bases between them. CDR1 is LNHDA, CDR2 SQIVND, per germline (reference sequence). The DNA of the CDR3 is TGTGCCAGTAGTATTACCCAGGGCCACACAGATACGCAGTATTTT. Its translation: CASSITQGHTDTQYF. Full variable domain (remainder filled in from reference TRBV19 and TRBJ2-3): DGGITQSPKYLFRKEGQNVTLSCEQNLNHDAMYWYRQDPGQGLRLIYYSQIVNDFQKGDIAEGYSVSREKKESFPLTVTSAQKNPTAFYLCASSITQGHTDTQYFGPGTRLTVL.

J is TRBJ2-3 and V is TRBV10-3; 9 nucleotides line up with TRBD2. CDR3 length: 16 amino acids. V was clipped by 8 bases and J by 5 bases; unmatched bases: 14. Germline V lookup: CDR1 ENHRY, CDR2 SYGVKD. The CDR3 is CAIASETSGWLDTQYF. CDR3 bases: TGTGCCATCGCATCGGAGACTAGCGGCTGGCTAGATACGCAGTATTTT.

J is TRBJ1-5 and V is TRBV6-1; D may be TRBD1 (5 bases). This CDR3 has 13 amino acids. V was shortened by 11 bases and J by 8 bases, with 19 bases between the two germline ends. Per the germline V gene, CDR1 is MNHNS and CDR2 is SASEGT. The CDR3 sequence: CASKGGEWEPQHF. CDR3 nucleotide sequence: TGTGCCTCTAAGGGAGGGGAATGGGAGCCCCAGCATTTT.

This clone appeared a few times. This rearrangement joins TRBV6-1 to TRBJ1-1; D is uncertain. This CDR3 region has 13 residues. Per the germline V gene, CDR1 is MNHNS and CDR2 is SASEGT. Trimming pared 8 bases from V and 4 bases from J, leaving 14 bases between. The CDR3 is CASRADGGTEAFF. In nucleotides, the CDR3 is TGTGCCAGCCGGGCCGACGGAGGCACTGAAGCTTTCTTT.

V usage is TRBV4-2 and J usage is TRBJ2-2, with 7 bases that match TRBD2. CDR3 length: 16 residues. Germline V gene data show CDR1 as LGHNA and CDR2 as YNFKEQ. J was trimmed by 0 bases and V by 5 bases; bases with no gene match: 6. CDR3 in amino acids: CASSNFGTTNTGELFF. The CDR3 DNA is TGTGCCAGCAGCAATTTTGGGACTACGAACACCGGGGAGCTGTTTTTT.

The gene calls are TRBV4-2 and TRBJ2-2, with 9 bases aligning to TRBD1. CDR1 and CDR2 from the germline V gene are LGHNA and YNFKEQ. The CDR3 sequence is 17 residues long. V shed 5 bases, J shed 6 bases, and the junction held 13 bases outside the gene matches. The CDR3 sequence is CASSSRSGQGTAGELFF. The CDR3 DNA sequence: TGTGCCAGCAGCTCGCGGTCCGGACAGGGGACCGCCGGGGAGCTGTTTTTT.

This chain joins TRBV18 and TRBJ1-5; 9 nucleotides align to TRBD1. This CDR3 is built from 14 residues. Germline V gene lookup returns CDR1 KGHSH and CDR2 LQKENI. V lost 1 base and J lost 7; bases outside the gene matches: 2. CDR3 in DNA: TGTGCCAGCTCACCACTCGACAGGGGGCAGCCCCAGCATTTT. Amino acid sequence: CASSPLDRGQPQHF.

The chain recombines TRBV5-6 with TRBJ2-7, with TRBD2 matching over 9 bases. CDR3 length equals 17 residues. J lost 5 bases, V lost 4 bases, and 16 bases had no gene match. Germline CDR1 is SGHDT and CDR2 is YYEEEE. CDR3 amino acids: CASSAGGPGLAAHEQYF. The CDR3 bases are TGTGCCAGCAGCGCCGGTGGGCCGGGACTAGCCGCCCACGAGCAGTACTTC.